This T cell receptor (beta chain) was sequenced for a study of blood T cell repertoires in COVID-19. Study background: Samples representing acute and convalescent COVID-19 were sourced from the United States, Italy and Spain. T cells, B-cell-depleted T cells, or PBMCs provided the cDNA or gDNA that served as material.

This clone was seen once. The V gene end was trimmed by 2 bases and the J gene end by 0 bases; junction bases not matched to a gene: 6. This CDR3 comprises 17 residues. In germline, CDR1 is SGHRS, CDR2 YFSETQ. In the source study's methods: Reference gene primers were amplified, and this amplification served to estimate nucleated cell counts. Sequenced by immunoSEQ multiplex PCR; TCRdb stores in-frame clones only, minus some. That table gives V, J and clone size, and the DNA gave D and trimming. This table holds 250,000 to 300,000 clones, 89% found once. The V call is TRBV5-1, the J call TRBJ2-1; 9 bases are shared with TRBD2. This sequence was found in a man aged 45-65 years with acute or convalescent COVID-19. The sample was peripheral blood. CDR3 nucleotide sequence: TGCGCCAGCAGCTTAGCGGGGGGTCCGAGCTCCTACAATGAGCAGTTCTTC. Its translation: CASSLAGGPSSYNEQFF.